Following are 20 T cell receptor beta chains from one sample sequenced in a study of T cell repertoires in cytomegalovirus infection. TCRdb redid the calling of the reads with MiXCR, one entry per CDR3 protein. This table holds fewer than 550,000 distinct CDR3 sequences, approximately 10% found once. Sequencing was performed on PBMCs. These receptors originate from a human donor in good health (CMV status not recorded). Some clones in this sample may be carry-over from other donors' samples.

The CDR3 bases are TGCGCCAGCAGCATTATGACAGATACGCAGTATTTT. Its protein is CASSIMTDTQYF. The chain uses TRBV5-1 and TRBJ2-3; D gene unclear. The CDR3 has 12 amino acids. V shed 4 bases and J shed 3 bases, with 6 bases lying between them. Germline V lookup: CDR1 SGHRS, CDR2 YFSETQ.

This clonotype has ten or more counts. The gene calls are TRBV7-8 and TRBJ1-4, with D possibly TRBD1 on 5 matching bases. The CDR3 has 16 residues. The germline gives CDR1 SGHVS, CDR2 FQNEAQ. V lost 2 bases and J lost 4, with 14 bases in between. The CDR3 DNA is TGTGCCAGCAGCTTACGGACCCCGGGGGATAATGAAAAACTGTTTTTT. It codes for CASSLRTPGDNEKLFF.

This clonotype has a handful of counts. The CDR3 loop reads CASSPQGRGRAPEQYF. The CDR3 DNA follows: TGTGCCAGCAGCCCTCAAGGCCGCGGGAGGGCCCCCGAGCAGTACTTC. The genes are TRBV13 and TRBJ2-7, with 9 positions matching TRBD2. Germline V lookup: CDR1 PRHDT, CDR2 FYEKMQ (reference sequence). J lost 6 bases, V lost 5 bases, and 14 bases had no gene match. The CDR3 is 16 residues long.

In its sample, this clonotype was seen many times. V is TRBV7-2 and J is TRBJ2-7, with 8 positions matching TRBD1. Germline V gives CDR1 SGHTA, CDR2 FQGNSA. V shed 4 bases and J 2 bases; nucleotides not matched to a gene: 4. The CDR3 contains 14 residues. The DNA of the CDR3 is TGTGCCAGCAGCTCAGGACAGGGTCCCTACGAGCAGTACTTC. Protein product: CASSSGQGPYEQYF.

This clonotype was seen more than once but under ten times. V gene TRBV27 combines with J gene TRBJ2-2; 9 bases agree with TRBD2. V dropped 5 bases and J dropped 4; count of bases not matched to a gene: 5. Germline V gene data show CDR1 as MNHEY and CDR2 as SMNVEV (reference sequence). The CDR3 consists of 15 residues. In DNA, the CDR3 is TGTGCCAGCAGTCAGCGGGGGGCGAGCACCGGGGAGCTGTTTTTT. It codes for CASSQRGASTGELFF.

The chain uses TRBV5-1 and TRBJ2-6; TRBD1 aligns across 8 bases. Trimming at V came to 4 bases and at J to 4 bases, leaving 16 bases not matched to a gene. There are 19 residues in the CDR3. Germline V gene data show CDR1 as SGHRS and CDR2 as YFSETQ. As DNA, the CDR3 is TGCGCCAGCAGCCCCAGGGGGCGTCCCGACCTTGGGGGGGCCAACGTCCTGACTTTC. Encoded protein: CASSPRGRPDLGGANVLTF.

In this sample, this clonotype turned up many times. The CDR3 bases are TGTGCCAGCAGTTACGACCCAATCACAGATACGCAGTATTTT. Translating it yields CASSYDPITDTQYF. The chain employs TRBV6-5 and TRBJ2-3; no definite D call. This CDR3 is 14 amino acids long. The germline V gene has CDR1 MNHEY and CDR2 SVGAGI. The V end was cut by 2 bases, the J end by 2 bases, with 8 bases between.

The table lists this clonotype with many counts. CDR3 sequence reads: CATGESVGYEQYF. The CDR3 DNA follows: TGTGCCACGGGGGAGTCAGTAGGCTACGAGCAGTACTTC. J is TRBJ2-7 and V is TRBV6-2 or TRBV6-3, with D possibly matching TRBD2 (6 bases). The CDR3 consists of 13 residues. Germline CDR1 is MNHEY and CDR2 is SVGEGT. V lost 10 bases to trimming and J lost 3 bases, with 16 bases between them.

Concerning this clonotype: With a much larger clone just one base away, this may be a read error. V is TRBV6-6 and J is TRBJ1-5; no clear D gene. Per germline, CDR1 MNHNY and CDR2 SVGAGI (reference sequence). V lost 7 bases, J lost 6 bases, and 13 bases lay in between. The length of the CDR3 is 13 residues. DNA of the CDR3: TGTGCCAGCACCGAGGCCGGGAGTCAGCCCCAGCATTTT. Protein product: CASTEAGSQPQHF.

This clonotype was counted ten times or more. This chain joins TRBV7-2 and TRBJ1-2; D unclear. The CDR3 spans 18 residues. V was clipped by 1 base and J by 3 bases, with 21 bases between them. The germline V gene has CDR1 SGHTA and CDR2 FQGNSA. The CDR3, as DNA: TGTGCCAGCAGCTTAGGCCCTCTGGGTCGGGAATCGGACTATGGCTACACCTTC. This sequence encodes CASSLGPLGRESDYGYTF.

This clonotype appeared a few times. This chain uses TRBV2 with TRBJ2-7, with TRBD1 matching over 9 bases. Unmatched junction bases numbered 8, after V lost 4 bases and J lost 1 base. From germline, CDR1 is SNHLY and CDR2 FYNNEI. The CDR3 is 16 amino acids. The CDR3 DNA sequence: TGTGCCAGCAGTGGGGGACAGGGTCTTTCGTCCTACGAGCAGTACTTC. This gives the protein CASSGGQGLSSYEQYF.

There are many counts of this clonotype. J is TRBJ2-7 and V is TRBV12-3 or TRBV12-4; 8 nucleotides match TRBD1. V lost 6 bases, J lost 1 base, and 5 bases stayed unmatched. CDR3 size: 14 residues. The CDR3 DNA reads TGTGCCAGCAGCCGACAGGGGACTTCCTACGAGCAGTACTTC. Its protein is CASSRQGTSYEQYF.

This clonotype appeared many times. The V call is TRBV7-8, the J call TRBJ2-1, with TRBD1 matching over 7 bases. The germline gives CDR1 SGHVS, CDR2 FQNEAQ. The CDR3 sequence is 13 residues long. The J segment lost 8 bases and the V segment lost 1 base, leaving 2 bases of the junction unmatched. CDR3 in DNA: TGTGCCAGCAGCTTAGGGGGGACAGATGAGCAGTTCTTC. Its translation is CASSLGGTDEQFF.

This clonotype was seen many times. The chain is built from TRBV19 and TRBJ1-5; D is ambiguous. Trimming shortened V by 5 bases and J by 2 bases, and 16 bases separated the two germline ends. Per germline, CDR1 LNHDA and CDR2 SQIVND (reference sequence). This CDR3 region has 16 residues. The CDR3 spells CASSFKGEAGNQPQHF. DNA of the CDR3: TGTGCCAGTAGTTTTAAAGGAGAGGCGGGCAATCAGCCCCAGCATTTT. Complete variable domain (other parts from reference TRBV19 and TRBJ1-5): DGGITQSPKYLFRKEGQNVTLSCEQNLNHDAMYWYRQDPGQGLRLIYYSQIVNDFQKGDIAEGYSVSREKKESFPLTVTSAQKNPTAFYLCASSFKGEAGNQPQHFGDGTRLSIL.

This clonotype was seen more than once but under ten times. The rearrangement uses TRBV5-4 and TRBJ1-1; no definite D call. Germline loops: CDR1 SGHNT, CDR2 YYREEE (reference sequence). Trimming removed 4 bases from V and 0 bases from J, with 13 bases in between. This CDR3 has 15 residues. DNA of the CDR3: TGTGCCAGCAGCCCCCCCATAAACATGAACACTGAAGCTTTCTTT. Translated, it gives CASSPPINMNTEAFF.

This clonotype was seen at least ten times. This chain joins TRBV7-9 and TRBJ2-7; TRBD2 matches at 14 bases. From germline, CDR1 is SEHNR and CDR2 FQNEAQ (reference sequence). The CDR3 spans 17 residues. V gave up 6 bases and J gave up 0 bases; unmatched junction bases: 7. Here the CDR3 reads CASSQTSGRGGSYEQYF. CDR3 bases: TGTGCCAGCAGTCAGACTAGCGGGAGGGGCGGCTCCTACGAGCAGTACTTC.

This clonotype was recorded at least ten times. The chain recombines TRBV5-6 with TRBJ1-1; D is unclear. The germline V and J ends were trimmed by 5 bases and 8 bases, with 13 bases remaining between them. Germline V lookup: CDR1 SGHDT, CDR2 YYEEEE. The CDR3 has 12 amino acids. The CDR3 DNA sequence: TGTGCCAGCAGTTTCGGCCCGAGGGAAGCTTTCTTT. Its protein is CASSFGPREAFF.

Only a few counts were recorded for this clonotype. The CDR3 DNA sequence: TGTGCCAGCAGCCAAATAGGGACTAGCTATACGCAGTATTTT. This codes for CASSQIGTSYTQYF. The chain combines TRBV14 with TRBJ2-3; TRBD2 matches at 9 bases. The trim removed 2 bases at V and 7 bases at J, leaving 4 bases unmatched. The germline V gene encodes CDR1 SGHDN and CDR2 FVKESK. The CDR3 sequence is 14 residues long.

This clonotype was seen more than once but under ten times. The gene calls are TRBV12-3 or TRBV12-4 and TRBJ2-7; 7 positions agree with TRBD2. The CDR3 sequence is 14 residues long. V gave up 6 bases and J gave up 0 bases; unmatched junction bases: 5. CDR3: CASSPGEGSYEQYF. The CDR3 nucleotides are TGTGCCAGCAGCCCGGGGGAGGGCTCCTACGAGCAGTACTTC.

This clonotype turned up a few times. This rearrangement joins TRBV10-3 to TRBJ1-2, with D possibly matching TRBD1 (6 bases). The CDR3 sequence is 14 residues long. Deletions cut 6 bases from V and 0 bases from J, with 11 bases between. CDR1 ENHRY and CDR2 SYGVKD come from the germline V gene. CDR3 nucleotides: TGTGCCATCAGGGCCGGACAGTCTAACTATGGCTACACCTTC. This encodes CAIRAGQSNYGYTF.